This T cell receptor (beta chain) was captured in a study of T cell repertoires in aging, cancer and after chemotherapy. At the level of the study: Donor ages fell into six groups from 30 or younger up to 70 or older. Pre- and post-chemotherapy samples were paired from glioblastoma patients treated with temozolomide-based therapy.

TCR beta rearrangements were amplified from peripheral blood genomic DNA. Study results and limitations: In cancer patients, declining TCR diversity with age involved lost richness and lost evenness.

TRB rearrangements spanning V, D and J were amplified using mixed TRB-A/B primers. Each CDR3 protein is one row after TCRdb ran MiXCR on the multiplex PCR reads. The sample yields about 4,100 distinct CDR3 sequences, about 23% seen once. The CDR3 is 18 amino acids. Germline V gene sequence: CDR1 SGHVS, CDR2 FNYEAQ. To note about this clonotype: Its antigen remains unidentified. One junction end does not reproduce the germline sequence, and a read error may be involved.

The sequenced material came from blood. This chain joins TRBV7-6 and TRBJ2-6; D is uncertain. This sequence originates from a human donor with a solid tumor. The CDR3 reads CASSLMEGRLSEANVLTF. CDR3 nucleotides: TGTGCCAGCAGCTTAATGGAAGGCCGCCTCTCTGAGGCCAACGTCCTGACTTTC. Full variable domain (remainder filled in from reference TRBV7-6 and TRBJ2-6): GAGVSQSPRYKVTKRGQDVALRCDPISGHVSLYWYRQALGQGPEFLTYFNYEAQQDKSGLPNDRFSAERPEGSISTLTIQRTEQRDSAMYRCASSLMEGRLSEANVLTFGAGSRLTVL.